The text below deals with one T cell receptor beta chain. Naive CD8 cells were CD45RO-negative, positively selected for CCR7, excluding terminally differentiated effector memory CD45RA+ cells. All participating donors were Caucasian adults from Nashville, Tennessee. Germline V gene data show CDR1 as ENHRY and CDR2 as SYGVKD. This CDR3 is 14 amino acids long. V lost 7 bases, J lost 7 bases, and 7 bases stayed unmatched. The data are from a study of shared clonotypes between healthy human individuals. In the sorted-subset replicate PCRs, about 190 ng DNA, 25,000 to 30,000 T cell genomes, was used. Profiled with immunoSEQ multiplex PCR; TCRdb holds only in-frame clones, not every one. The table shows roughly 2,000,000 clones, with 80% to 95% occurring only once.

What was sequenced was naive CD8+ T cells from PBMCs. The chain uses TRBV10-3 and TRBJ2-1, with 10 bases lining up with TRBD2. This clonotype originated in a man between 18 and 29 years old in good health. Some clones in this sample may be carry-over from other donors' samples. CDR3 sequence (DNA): TGTGCCATCACTGGTCTAGCGGGAGTTAATGAGCAGTTCTTC. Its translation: CAITGLAGVNEQFF.